The subject of this entry is one TCR beta chain. Its antigen remains unidentified. Some clones are missing from TCRdb's copy, which holds only in-frame ones; the method was immunoSEQ multiplex PCR. The sample yields 70,000 or so clones, 86% seen once. Germline V gives CDR1 SGHTA, CDR2 FQGNSA. V was pared by 5 bases and J by 4 bases, with 20 bases between. The CDR3 is 16 amino acids. These data belong to a study of OX40 agonist ivuxolimab in advanced cancers. The wider study: Every 2 weeks, patients received ivuxolimab intravenously, dosed at 0.01 to 10 mg/kg. Partial responses, seen in three patients, involved one hepatocellular carcinoma and two cutaneous melanomas.

Study results and limitations: Expanded clones tended on average to be more numerous among CD8+ T cells than CD4+.

Baseline, cycle 4 day 1, and cycle 7 day 1 were the blood sampling points. This receptor was taken from an adult with an advanced solid tumor such as melanoma, head and neck, liver or kidney cancer. The chain carries TRBV7-2 and TRBJ2-5; D is unresolved. Sequencing used CD4+ or CD8+ T cells sorted from blood, obtained in a trial of the OX40 agonist ivuxolimab. CDR3 nucleotide sequence: TGTGCCAGCAGCCACCATCTCGTTAATATGCGAGAGACCCAGTACTTC. It specifies CASSHHLVNMRETQYF.